This is a list of T cell receptor beta chains from one sample in a study of cytomegalovirus exposure and HLA in healthy donors. This table comes from immunoSEQ multiplex PCR, and its TCRdb copy is limited to in-frame clones, with some not included. The sample comprises 100,000 to 150,000 clones, around 66% of which are singletons, and about 1.5% rests with the top ten. Specimen: PBMCs. The receptors derive from a man aged 18-30 years in good health and CMV-seronegative. Each CDR3 is given without its conserved first and last residue. Size values are once, few and many counts, or a class for expanded clones, and some rows have none.

abundance	v_gene	len	CDR3aa
NA	TRBV4-1	13	ASSQVADLPYEQY
NA	TRBV28	12	ASQGNGQGHEQY
NA	TRBV7-9	13	ASSSGQGGGYGYT
few	TRBV30	11	AWRNAGQETQY
NA	TRBV4-2	11	ASTGGGNYGYT
NA	TRBV19	12	ASSIQGPNQPQH
NA	TRBV19	12	AGRKDRTTGELF
NA	TRBV11-3	12	ASSVGRGTYEQY
few	TRBV4-2	10	ASSQDTGLQF
once	TRBV29-1	10	SVRGDSYEQY
few	TRBV6-5	11	ASRQGSGTEAF
NA	TRBV7-9	12	ASSHQGRREKLF
NA	TRBV6-1	11	ASRAGGLSEQY
few	TRBV6-5	11	ASSIDRNQPQH
once	TRBV28	8	ASSFNEQF
NA	TRBV5-1	11	ASSSPGQETQY
NA	TRBV6-1	12	ASSEDRANTEAF
NA	TRBV4-3	13	ASSSLAGVIETQY
NA	TRBV6-4	12	ASSVEASNQPQH
NA	TRBV19	12	ATAGGGRGETQY
NA	TRBV9	12	ASSVTGLREKLF
few	TRBV7-9	13	ASSLGQQGQQPQH
once	TRBV27	14	ASSLSGRAAGDTQY
NA	TRBV19	13	ASSTIDRGNQPQH
NA	TRBV28	11	ASSMGLGGIQY
NA	TRBV28	11	ASSFPDRTKLF
NA	TRBV5-1	13	ASSLEGRDTIGYT
few	TRBV4-1	15	ASSPLLVSLSTDTQY
NA	TRBV27	13	ASSLSPPPYNEQF
NA	TRBV27	9	ASSLSGTQY
NA	TRBV13	15	ASSFARRPSYTGGYT
NA	TRBV10-3	12	AITWDRVGNTIY
NA	TRBV19	12	ASSTTGAPYEQY
NA	TRBV28	12	ASSLSSGLDTQY
NA	TRBV6-5	14	ASSLLGTRGYNEQF
few	TRBV29-1	12	SVIQGAERNTIY
NA	TRBV5-1	13	ASSLATRGTDTQY
few	TRBV10-3	11	AIRTGGRNEQF
NA	TRBV7-9	14	ASSPRERGAQETQY
NA	TRBV4-1	15	ASSQGSTGSSTGELF
NA	TRBV6-6	14	ASSYLGTDQGQPQH
few	TRBV15	12	ATSGGQGAYEQF
NA	TRBV28	15	ASSITWGQGSGAEAF
few	TRBV27	14	ASSPPRQGRDTEAF
few	TRBV19	13	ASSFAYGASYEQY
NA	TRBV4-3	15	ASSQDGWIGSLEKLF
NA	TRBV5-1	14	ASSGTGTASGNTIY
NA	TRBV5-4	14	ASSLVGKRGDTEAF
NA	TRBV28	16	ASRPDRGRGGNTGELF
NA	TRBV28	12	ASSRQGWTGELF